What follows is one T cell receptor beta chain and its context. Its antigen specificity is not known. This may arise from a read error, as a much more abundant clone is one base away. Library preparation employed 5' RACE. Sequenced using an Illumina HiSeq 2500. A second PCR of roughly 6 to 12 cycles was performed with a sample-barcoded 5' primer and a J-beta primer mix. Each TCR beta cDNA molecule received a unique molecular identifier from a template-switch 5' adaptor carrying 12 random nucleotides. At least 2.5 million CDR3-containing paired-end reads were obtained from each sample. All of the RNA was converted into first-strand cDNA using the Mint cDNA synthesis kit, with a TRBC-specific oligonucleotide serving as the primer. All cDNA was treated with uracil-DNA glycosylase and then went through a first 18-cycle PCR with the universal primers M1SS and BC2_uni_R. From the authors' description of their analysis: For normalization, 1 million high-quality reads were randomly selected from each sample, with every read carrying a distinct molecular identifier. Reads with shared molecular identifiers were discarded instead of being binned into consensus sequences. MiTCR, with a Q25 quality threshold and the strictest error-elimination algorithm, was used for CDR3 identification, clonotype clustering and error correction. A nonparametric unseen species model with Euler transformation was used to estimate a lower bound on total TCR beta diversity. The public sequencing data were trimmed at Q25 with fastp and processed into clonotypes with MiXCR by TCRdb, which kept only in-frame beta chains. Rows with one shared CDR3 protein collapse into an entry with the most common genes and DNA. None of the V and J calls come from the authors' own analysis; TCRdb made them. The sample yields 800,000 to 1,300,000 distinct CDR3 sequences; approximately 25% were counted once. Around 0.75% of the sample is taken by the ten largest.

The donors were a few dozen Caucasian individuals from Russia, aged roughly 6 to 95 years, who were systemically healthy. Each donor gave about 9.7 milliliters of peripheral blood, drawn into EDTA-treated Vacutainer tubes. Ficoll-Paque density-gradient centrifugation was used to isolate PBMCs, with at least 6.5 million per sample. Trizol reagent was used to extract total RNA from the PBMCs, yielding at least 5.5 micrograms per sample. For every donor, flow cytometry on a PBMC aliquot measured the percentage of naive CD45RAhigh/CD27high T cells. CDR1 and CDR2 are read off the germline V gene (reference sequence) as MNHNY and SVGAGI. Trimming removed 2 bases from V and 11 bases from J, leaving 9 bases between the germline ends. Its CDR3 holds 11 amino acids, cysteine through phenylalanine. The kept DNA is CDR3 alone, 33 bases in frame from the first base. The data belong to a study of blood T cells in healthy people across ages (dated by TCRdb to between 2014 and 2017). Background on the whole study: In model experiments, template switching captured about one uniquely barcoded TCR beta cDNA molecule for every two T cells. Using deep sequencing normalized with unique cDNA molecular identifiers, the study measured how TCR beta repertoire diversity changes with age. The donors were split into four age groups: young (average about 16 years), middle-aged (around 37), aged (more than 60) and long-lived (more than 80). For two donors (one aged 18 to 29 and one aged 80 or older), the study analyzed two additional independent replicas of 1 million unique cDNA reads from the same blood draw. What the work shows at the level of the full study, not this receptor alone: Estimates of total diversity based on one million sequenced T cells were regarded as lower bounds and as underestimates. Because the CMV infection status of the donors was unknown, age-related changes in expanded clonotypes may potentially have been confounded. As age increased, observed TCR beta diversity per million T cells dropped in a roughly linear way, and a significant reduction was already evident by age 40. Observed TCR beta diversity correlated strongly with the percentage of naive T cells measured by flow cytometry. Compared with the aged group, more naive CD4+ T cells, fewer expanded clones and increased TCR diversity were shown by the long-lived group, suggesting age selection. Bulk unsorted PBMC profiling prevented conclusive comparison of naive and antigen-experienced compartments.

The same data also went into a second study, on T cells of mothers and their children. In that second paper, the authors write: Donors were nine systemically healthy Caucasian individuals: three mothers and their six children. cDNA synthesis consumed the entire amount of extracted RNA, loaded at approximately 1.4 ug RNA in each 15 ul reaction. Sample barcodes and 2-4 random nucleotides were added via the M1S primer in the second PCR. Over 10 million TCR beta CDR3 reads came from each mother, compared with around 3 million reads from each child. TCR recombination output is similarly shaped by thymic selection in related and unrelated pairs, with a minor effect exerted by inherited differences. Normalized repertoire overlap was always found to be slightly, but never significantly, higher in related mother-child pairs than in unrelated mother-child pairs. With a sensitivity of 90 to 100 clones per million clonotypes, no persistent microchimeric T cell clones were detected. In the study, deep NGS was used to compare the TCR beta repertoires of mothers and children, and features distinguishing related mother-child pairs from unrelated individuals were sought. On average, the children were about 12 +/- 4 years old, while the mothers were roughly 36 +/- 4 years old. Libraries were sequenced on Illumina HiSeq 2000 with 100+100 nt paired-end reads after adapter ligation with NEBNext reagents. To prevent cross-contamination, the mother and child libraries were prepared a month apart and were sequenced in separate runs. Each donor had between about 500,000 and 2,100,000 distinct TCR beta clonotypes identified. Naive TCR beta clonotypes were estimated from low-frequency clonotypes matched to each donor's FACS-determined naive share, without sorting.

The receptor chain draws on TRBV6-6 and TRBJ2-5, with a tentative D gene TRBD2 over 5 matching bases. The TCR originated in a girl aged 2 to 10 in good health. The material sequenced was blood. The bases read TGTGCCAGCAGTTACGACTACAAGCAGTACTTC. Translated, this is CASSYDYKQYF.